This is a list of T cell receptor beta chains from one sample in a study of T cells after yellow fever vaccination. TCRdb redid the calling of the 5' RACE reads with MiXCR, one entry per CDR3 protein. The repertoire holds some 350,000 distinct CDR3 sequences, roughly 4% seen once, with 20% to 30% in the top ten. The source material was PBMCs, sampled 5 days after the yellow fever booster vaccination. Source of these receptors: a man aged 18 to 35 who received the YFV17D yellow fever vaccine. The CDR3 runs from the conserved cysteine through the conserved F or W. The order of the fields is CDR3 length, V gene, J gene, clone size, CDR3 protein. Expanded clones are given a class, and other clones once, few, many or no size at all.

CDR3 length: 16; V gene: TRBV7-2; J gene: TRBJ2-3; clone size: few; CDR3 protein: CASSLNLALGTDTQYF
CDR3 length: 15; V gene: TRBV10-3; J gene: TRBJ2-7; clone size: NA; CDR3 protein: CAITRTSGGTGEQYF
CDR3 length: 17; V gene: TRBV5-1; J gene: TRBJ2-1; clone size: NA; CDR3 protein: CASSLAVLRADYNEQFF
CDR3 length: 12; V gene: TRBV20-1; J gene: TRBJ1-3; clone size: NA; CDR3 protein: CSASKGGNTIYF
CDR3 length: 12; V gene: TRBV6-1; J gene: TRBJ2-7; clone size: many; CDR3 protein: CASRSGEGEQYF
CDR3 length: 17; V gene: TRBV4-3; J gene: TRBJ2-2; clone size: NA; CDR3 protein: CASSQASVAGLTGELFF
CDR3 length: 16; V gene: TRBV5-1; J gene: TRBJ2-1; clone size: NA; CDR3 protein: CASSLSTSGGGNEQFF
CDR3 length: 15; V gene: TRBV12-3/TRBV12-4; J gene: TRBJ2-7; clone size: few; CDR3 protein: CASSLRGSGGYEQYF
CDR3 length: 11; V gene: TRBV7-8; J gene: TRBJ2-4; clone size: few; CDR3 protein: CASSSGNIQYF
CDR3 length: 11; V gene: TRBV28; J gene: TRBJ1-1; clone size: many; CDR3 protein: CASSFREGAFF
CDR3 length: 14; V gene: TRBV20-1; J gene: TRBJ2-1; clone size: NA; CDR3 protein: CSARHGQRGDEQFF
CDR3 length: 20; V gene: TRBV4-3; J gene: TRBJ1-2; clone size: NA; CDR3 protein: CASSQGYIGAAVLINYGYTF
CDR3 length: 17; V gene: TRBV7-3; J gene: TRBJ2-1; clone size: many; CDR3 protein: CASSQYNIAGDLDEQFF
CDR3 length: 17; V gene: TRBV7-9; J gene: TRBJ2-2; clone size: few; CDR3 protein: CASSSPLSGGRPGELFF
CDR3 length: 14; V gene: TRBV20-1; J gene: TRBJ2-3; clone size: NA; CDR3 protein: CSARSAGGGIPQYF
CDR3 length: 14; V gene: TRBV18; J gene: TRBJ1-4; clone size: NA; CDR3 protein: CASSDGTQNEKLFF
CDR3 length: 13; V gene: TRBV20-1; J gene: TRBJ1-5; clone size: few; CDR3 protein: CSAYSPGRQPQHF
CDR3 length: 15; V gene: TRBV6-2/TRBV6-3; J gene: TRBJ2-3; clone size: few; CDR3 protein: CASSYRDSRTDTQYF
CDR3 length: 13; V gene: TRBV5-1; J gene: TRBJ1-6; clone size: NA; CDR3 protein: CASSFAVNSPLHF
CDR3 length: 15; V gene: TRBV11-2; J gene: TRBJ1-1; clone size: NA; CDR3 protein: CASSWQTGRNTEAFF
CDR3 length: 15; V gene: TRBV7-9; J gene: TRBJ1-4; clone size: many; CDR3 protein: CASSLGRVGGEKLFF
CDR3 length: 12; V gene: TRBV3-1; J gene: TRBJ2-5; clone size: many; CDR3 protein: CASSQAGATQYF
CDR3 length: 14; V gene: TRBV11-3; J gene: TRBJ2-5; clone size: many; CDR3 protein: CASSLGDRAETQYF
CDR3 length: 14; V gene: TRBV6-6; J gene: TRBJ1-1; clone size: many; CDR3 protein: CASRQTEARTEAFF
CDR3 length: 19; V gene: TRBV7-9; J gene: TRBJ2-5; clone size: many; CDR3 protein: CASSLSPWGTGYLQETQYF
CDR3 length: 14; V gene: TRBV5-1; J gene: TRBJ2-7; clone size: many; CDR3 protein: CASSLELGPYEQYF
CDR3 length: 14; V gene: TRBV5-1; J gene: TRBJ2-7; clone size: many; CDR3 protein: CASRAQKIPYEQYF
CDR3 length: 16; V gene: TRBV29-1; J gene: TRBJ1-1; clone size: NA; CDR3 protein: CSVLNIPGTGDTEAFF
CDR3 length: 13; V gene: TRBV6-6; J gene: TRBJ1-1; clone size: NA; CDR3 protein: CASSWTSNTEAFF
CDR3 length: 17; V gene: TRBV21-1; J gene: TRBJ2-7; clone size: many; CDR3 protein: CASSKGTYYGGNYEQYF
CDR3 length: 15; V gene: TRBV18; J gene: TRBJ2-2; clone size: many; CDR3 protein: CASSLQGLGTGELFF
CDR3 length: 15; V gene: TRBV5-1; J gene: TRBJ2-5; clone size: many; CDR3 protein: CASTPGYADRETQYF
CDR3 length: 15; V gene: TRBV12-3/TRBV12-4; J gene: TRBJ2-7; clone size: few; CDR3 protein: CASSRGTSGGYEQYF
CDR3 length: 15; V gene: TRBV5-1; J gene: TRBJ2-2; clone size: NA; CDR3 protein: CASSLEGVNTGELFF
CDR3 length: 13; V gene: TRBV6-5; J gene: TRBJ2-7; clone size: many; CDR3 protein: CASKRDGAYEQYF
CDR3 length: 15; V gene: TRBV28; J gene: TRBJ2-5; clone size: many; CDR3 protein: CASSLLLAAQETQYF
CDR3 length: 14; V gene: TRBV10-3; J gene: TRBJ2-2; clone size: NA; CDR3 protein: CAISKTANTGELFF
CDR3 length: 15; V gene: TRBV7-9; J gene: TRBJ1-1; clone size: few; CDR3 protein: CASSLIGGENTEAFF
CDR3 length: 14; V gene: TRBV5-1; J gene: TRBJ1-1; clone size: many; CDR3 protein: CASSSDRGNTEAFF
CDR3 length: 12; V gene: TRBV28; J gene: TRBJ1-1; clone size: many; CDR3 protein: CASSPLGTEAFF